Listed below are T cell receptor beta chains from one sample, sequenced in a study of blood T cells in healthy people across ages. MiXCR, run by TCRdb on the 5' RACE reads, gives a single entry per CDR3 protein. The sample lists around 800,000 distinct CDR3 sequences; 40% to 65% were seen once. Specimen: blood. The receptors originated from a man of 80 years or more in good health. CDR3s include the opening cysteine and the closing phenylalanine or tryptophan. A D gene is named only where the DNA matches it firmly. Some rows mark clone size as missing; the rest say once, few, many or name a class of expanded clone.

>TRBJ2-7|NA|NA|TRBV20-1
CSARDQAGGSRGQYF
TGCAGTGCTAGAGATCAGGCAGGGGGGTCCAGGGGGCAGTACTTC
>TRBJ2-7|NA|TRBD2|TRBV20-1
CSARDPMREYREQYF
TGCAGTGCTAGAGATCCGATGCGGGAGTATAGAGAGCAGTACTTC
>TRBJ2-4|NA|NA|TRBV18
CATLQGTENIQYF
TGTGCCACGCTCCAGGGGACGGAAAACATTCAGTACTTC
>TRBJ2-3|few|NA|TRBV29-1
CSVAGGQWDTQYF
TGCAGCGTCGCCGGAGGGCAGTGGGATACGCAGTATTTT
>TRBJ2-7|few|TRBD1|TRBV24-1
CATSDSRTGGFDEQYF
TGTGCCACCAGTGATTCGCGGACAGGGGGCTTCGACGAGCAGTACTTC
>TRBJ1-5|NA|NA|TRBV5-6
CASSPGPSNQPQHF
TGTGCCAGCAGCCCGGGACCGTCCAATCAGCCCCAGCATTTT
>TRBJ2-1|few|NA|TRBV12-3/TRBV12-4
CASSYFNNEQFF
TGTGCCAGCAGTTACTTTAACAATGAGCAGTTCTTC
>TRBJ2-7|NA|NA|TRBV29-1
CSVGGGQRAYEQYF
TGCAGCGTTGGGGGGGGACAGCGGGCCTACGAGCAGTACTTC
>TRBJ1-2|NA|NA|TRBV28
CASSFAGTRGYTF
TGTGCCAGCAGTTTCGCGGGGACTCGGGGCTACACCTTC
>TRBJ2-7|NA|TRBD1|TRBV14
CASSPRQGLYEQYF
TGTGCCAGCAGCCCACGACAGGGTCTCTACGAGCAGTACTTC
>TRBJ1-6|NA|TRBD1|TRBV7-2
CASSFSRDRGSSPLHF
TGTGCCAGCAGCTTCTCCCGGGACAGGGGTAGTTCACCCCTCCACTTT
>TRBJ1-4|few|TRBD1|TRBV11-1
CASSLTQGQHEKLFF
TGTGCCAGCAGCTTAACCCAGGGACAGCATGAAAAACTGTTTTTT
>TRBJ2-7|NA|NA|TRBV7-9
CASSLARERYEQYF
TGTGCCAGCAGCTTAGCCCGGGAGAGGTACGAGCAGTACTTC
>TRBJ2-2|NA|NA|TRBV9
CASSVAVLSGELFF
TGTGCCAGCAGCGTAGCTGTCTTATCCGGGGAGCTGTTTTTT
>TRBJ2-7|once|NA|TRBV20-1
CSGSLDIFSYEQYF
TGCAGTGGTAGCCTGGACATTTTTTCCTACGAGCAGTACTTC
>TRBJ1-4|NA|TRBD1|TRBV5-1
CASSLAPGRGREKLFF
TGTGCCAGCAGCTTGGCCCCGGGCAGGGGGCGTGAAAAACTGTTTTTT
>TRBJ2-7|NA|TRBD1|TRBV27
CASIDGTGGGEQYF
TGTGCCAGCATTGACGGGACAGGGGGGGGCGAGCAGTACTTC
>TRBJ2-7|NA|TRBD1|TRBV28
CANREDRPPYEQYF
TGTGCCAACAGAGAGGACAGGCCTCCCTACGAGCAGTACTTC
>TRBJ2-1|few|NA|TRBV20-1
CSARDPGPGIEQFF
TGCAGTGCTAGAGATCCGGGCCCGGGGATTGAGCAGTTCTTC
>TRBJ2-5|few|NA|TRBV29-1
CSVEGARLSKTQYF
TGCAGCGTTGAAGGGGCCAGGCTGTCAAAGACCCAGTACTTC
>TRBJ1-2|few|NA|TRBV5-4
CASSLGSLRGYTF
TGTGCCAGCAGCTTGGGCAGTCTTAGGGGCTACACCTTC
>TRBJ2-5|few|NA|TRBV10-3
CAIKDTGVETQYF
TGTGCCATCAAGGACACGGGGGTAGAGACCCAGTACTTC
>TRBJ1-1|NA|TRBD1|TRBV29-1
CSARGQGLDTEAFF
TGCAGCGCCCGGGGACAGGGCTTGGACACTGAAGCTTTCTTT
>TRBJ2-3|NA|TRBD1|TRBV12-3/TRBV12-4
CASSLRRTGAGDTQYF
TGTGCCAGCAGTTTGCGGCGGACAGGGGCAGGAGATACGCAGTATTTT
>TRBJ2-7|NA|NA|TRBV4-2
CASSQAGVEGYEQYF
TGTGCCAGCAGCCAAGCTGGTGTGGAGGGCTACGAGCAGTACTTC
>TRBJ2-3|NA|TRBD2|TRBV20-1
CSARSKRGRANTQYF
TGCAGTGCTAGATCCAAGCGGGGTAGGGCAAATACGCAGTATTTT
>TRBJ2-1|once|NA|TRBV9
CASRPRGVRDNEQFF
TGTGCCAGCAGGCCCAGGGGGGTTCGCGACAATGAGCAGTTCTTC
>TRBJ2-5|NA|NA|TRBV6-6
CATRDGQETQYF
TGTGCCACCCGGGACGGGCAAGAGACCCAGTACTTC
>TRBJ2-3|NA|NA|TRBV5-6
CASSPLWGAEVKDTQYF
TGTGCCAGCAGCCCCCTGTGGGGAGCGGAGGTGAAAGATACGCAGTATTTT
>TRBJ2-1|NA|NA|TRBV28
CASSLLLLGEQEQFF
TGTGCCAGCAGTTTACTACTTCTTGGCGAACAAGAGCAGTTCTTC
>TRBJ2-7|NA|TRBD1|TRBV5-1
CASSSDRFTYEQYF
TGCGCCAGCAGCTCGGACAGGTTTACCTACGAGCAGTACTTC
>TRBJ2-1|once|NA|TRBV29-1
CSVEPGINEQFF
TGCAGCGTTGAACCTGGGATCAATGAGCAGTTCTTC
>TRBJ1-1|NA|NA|TRBV6-2/TRBV6-3
CASRYQNTEAFF
TGTGCCAGCCGGTACCAGAACACTGAAGCTTTCTTT
>TRBJ2-5|once|NA|TRBV7-9
CASRPPLGRVGQETQYF
TGTGCCAGCAGGCCCCCTTTGGGACGCGTGGGGCAAGAGACCCAGTACTTC
>TRBJ2-1|NA|TRBD2|TRBV20-1
CSASSLSSGGVHEQFF
TGCAGTGCTTCAAGCCTCTCTAGCGGGGGGGTCCATGAGCAGTTCTTC
>TRBJ2-1|NA|NA|TRBV28
CASSSSDWNEQFF
TGTGCCAGCAGTTCTTCCGACTGGAATGAGCAGTTCTTC
>TRBJ2-7|NA|NA|TRBV30
CAWDGASYEQYF
TGTGCCTGGGACGGGGCGTCCTACGAGCAGTACTTC
>TRBJ2-7|NA|NA|TRBV13
CASSFGPSNDEQYF
TGTGCCAGCAGCTTCGGCCCTAGCAACGACGAGCAGTACTTC
>TRBJ1-5|NA|NA|TRBV27
CASSSRGMVGNQPQHF
TGTGCCAGCAGTTCTCGTGGGATGGTGGGCAATCAGCCCCAGCATTTT
>TRBJ2-7|few|NA|TRBV20-1
CSAGISEDEQYF
TGCAGTGCTGGTATATCAGAGGACGAGCAGTACTTC
>TRBJ2-1|few|TRBD2|TRBV20-1
CSAGLAGGYNEQFF
TGCAGTGCAGGACTAGCGGGAGGGTACAATGAGCAGTTCTTC
>TRBJ2-7|NA|NA|TRBV5-1
CASSWGTVSYEQYF
TGCGCCAGCAGCTGGGGGACTGTCTCCTACGAGCAGTACTTC